These 24 T cell receptor beta chains were all obtained from the same sample, sequenced in a study of blood T cell repertoires in COVID-19. Some clones are missing from TCRdb's copy, which holds only in-frame ones; the method was immunoSEQ multiplex PCR. This sample yields approximately 350,000 clones, of which approximately 88% are seen a single time; around 3% belongs to the top ten. The specimen sequenced was peripheral blood. The receptors here all came from a woman in her twenties or thirties with COVID-19, enrolled during active disease.

The chain has TRBV5-1 and TRBJ1-6, with D tentatively TRBD1 (5 bases). V was trimmed by 3 bases and J by 0 bases, leaving 13 bases between them. The CDR3 loop spans 17 amino acids. Germline assignment: CDR1 SGHRS and CDR2 YFSETQ. Written as DNA, the CDR3 is TGCGCCAGCAGCTCTGATGGGGGGAGCTCCTATAATTCACCCCTCCACTTT. Amino acid sequence: CASSSDGGSSYNSPLHF. The entire variable domain, with the rest obtained from reference TRBV5-1 and TRBJ1-6, is as follows: KAGVTQTPRYLIKTRGQQVTLSCSPISGHRSVSWYQQTPGQGLQFLFEYFSETQRNKGNFPGRFSGRQFSNSRSEMNVSTLELGDSALYLCASSSDGGSSYNSPLHFGNGTRLTVT.

The chain recombines TRBV7-2 with TRBJ2-5, with 11 nucleotides matching TRBD1. V lost 3 bases, J lost 1 base, and 7 bases stayed unmatched. CDR3 size: 17 residues. The germline V gene has CDR1 SGHTA and CDR2 FQGNSA. The chain's CDR3 is CASSFRTGGDGQETQYF. CDR3 nucleotide sequence: TGTGCCAGCAGCTTCCGGACAGGGGGCGACGGCCAAGAGACCCAGTACTTC.

V and J are TRBV5-1 and TRBJ2-3, with 7 nucleotides matching TRBD1. The CDR3 consists of 14 residues. From germline, CDR1 is SGHRS and CDR2 YFSETQ. The V gene end was trimmed by 8 bases and the J gene end by 0 bases; junction bases not matched to a gene: 6. The CDR3 DNA reads TGCGCCAGTAAAAAACAGGGGAGCACAGATACGCAGTATTTT. As protein: CASKKQGSTDTQYF.

The V and J genes are TRBV11-2 and TRBJ2-3, with D hard to call. Per the germline V gene, CDR1 is SGHAT and CDR2 is FQNNGV. Trimming removed 1 base at V and 8 bases at J, with 7 bases between. This CDR3 is 12 amino acids long. CDR3 amino acids: CASSLGFSTQYF. Written as DNA, the CDR3 is TGTGCCAGCAGCTTAGGTTTCTCTACGCAGTATTTT.

The chain is built from TRBV11-3 and TRBJ1-1, with D perhaps matching TRBD1 (6 bases). Trimming pared 1 base from V and 4 bases from J, leaving 13 bases between. Looked up from germline, CDR1 is SGHNT and CDR2 is YENEEA. CDR3 length: 15 residues. The CDR3, as DNA: TGTGCCAGCAGCTTAGTGGACAGTCCCAGCACTGAAGCTTTCTTT. Its translation: CASSLVDSPSTEAFF.

For the CDR3, the DNA is TGCAGTGCTAGCGACAATGGCTACACCTTC. Protein product: CSASDNGYTF. The chain recombines TRBV20-1 with TRBJ1-2; D not resolved. The CDR3 is 10 amino acids. Trimming shortened V by 3 bases and J by 6 bases, and 5 bases separated the two germline ends. Looked up from germline, CDR1 is DFQATT and CDR2 is SNEGSKA (reference sequence).

The V and J genes are TRBV6-5 and TRBJ1-6; weak D call: TRBD1 (6 bases). Trimming took off 6 bases at V and 8 bases at J, with 14 bases between the two ends. This CDR3 is 14 amino acids long. Per the germline V gene, CDR1 is MNHEY and CDR2 is SVGAGI. The CDR3 reads CASRSGTFDSPLHF. CDR3 nucleotide sequence: TGTGCCAGCAGATCCGGGACATTCGATTCACCCCTCCACTTT.

The chain links TRBV7-9 to TRBJ2-7, with D perhaps matching TRBD2 (6 bases). The V gene's germline CDR1 is SEHNR and CDR2 FQNEAQ (reference sequence). Between the trimmed V and J ends, which lost 5 bases and 6 bases, there was a span of 17 bases. This CDR3 region has 14 residues. CDR3 protein: CASSGGIAVVEQYF. The DNA of the CDR3 is TGTGCCAGCAGCGGGGGGATCGCGGTTGTCGAGCAGTACTTC.

The CDR3 region is CASSQGSNYEQYV. The CDR3 region has the DNA TGTGCCAGCAGCCAAGGGTCTAACTACGAGCAGTACGTC. The V call is TRBV3-1 (or the pseudogene TRBV3-2), the J call TRBJ2-7, with D hard to call. Germline CDR1 reads LGHDT; CDR2 reads YNNKEL (reference sequence). Trimming removed 1 base from V and 3 bases from J, with 7 bases in between. The CDR3 loop spans 13 amino acids.

This rearrangement joins TRBV20-1 to TRBJ1-2, with TRBD1 matching over 10 bases. Germline V gives CDR1 DFQATT, CDR2 SNEGSKA (reference sequence). V was clipped by 3 bases and J by 0 bases; unmatched bases: 7. This CDR3 is built from 16 residues. CDR3 nucleotide sequence: TGCAGTGCTAGTAGGGGACAGGGGCGAGCTAACTATGGCTACACCTTC. Its protein product is CSASRGQGRANYGYTF.

The chain has TRBV18 and TRBJ2-1; 9 bases match TRBD2. The CDR3 extends over 19 amino acids. The ends lost 0 bases at V and 0 bases at J; junction bases unmatched: 9. Germline V gene data show CDR1 as KGHSH and CDR2 as LQKENI. CDR3: CASSPPGLAKPSSYNEQFF. The CDR3 DNA sequence: TGTGCCAGCTCACCACCGGGACTAGCTAAACCAAGCTCCTACAATGAGCAGTTCTTC.

The chain combines TRBV27 with TRBJ2-2; 8 bases line up with TRBD1. This CDR3 has 17 residues. Losses at the gene ends were 4 bases for V and 4 bases for J; bases not matched to a gene: 11. CDR1 and CDR2 from the germline V gene are MNHEY and SMNVEV (reference sequence). CDR3 protein: CASSSGWTGPFTGELFF. CDR3 in DNA: TGTGCCAGCAGTTCCGGCTGGACAGGGCCCTTCACCGGGGAGCTGTTTTTT.

The chain employs TRBV24-1 and TRBJ1-2, with 10 bases aligning to TRBD1. Germline CDR1 reads KGHDR; CDR2 reads SFDVKD. The CDR3 has 15 residues. The J segment lost 4 bases and the V segment lost 5 bases, leaving 6 bases of the junction unmatched. For the CDR3, the DNA is TGTGCCACCAGTGCCAGACAGGGGGCCGGCTATGGCTACACCTTC. Translating it yields CATSARQGAGYGYTF.

The gene calls are TRBV5-5 and TRBJ2-1; TRBD1 is a possible D gene (6 bases). Germline V gene sequence: CDR1 SGHKS, CDR2 YYEKEE (reference sequence). There are 15 residues in the CDR3. Between the trimmed V and J ends, which lost 5 bases and 2 bases, there was a span of 14 bases. CDR3 DNA sequence: TGTGCCAGCAGGGCCGAGGGGGACCCCTACAATGAGCAGTTCTTC. Its translation: CASRAEGDPYNEQFF.

The chain employs TRBV7-6 and TRBJ2-5; D perhaps matches TRBD2 (6 bases). The CDR3 length is 16 residues. With 4 bases removed from V and 5 bases from J, the gap between germline ends came to 20 bases. CDR1 and CDR2 (germline): SGHVS, FNYEAQ. The CDR3 coding sequence is TGTGCCAGCAGCTCCCGGGGGTTCGCCGAGTGGGAGACCCAGTACTTC. Translation gives CASSSRGFAEWETQYF.

The DNA of the CDR3 is TGTGCCAGCAGCCCGGACACGAACACTGAAGCTTTCTTT. The encoded protein is CASSPDTNTEAFF. This rearrangement joins TRBV11-3 to TRBJ1-1; D is possibly TRBD1 (5 bases). The CDR3 consists of 13 residues. Looked up from germline, CDR1 is SGHNT and CDR2 is YENEEA. Trimming left V 5 bases short and J 1 base short, with 8 bases between.

The chain recombines TRBV4-2 with TRBJ2-3; TRBD2 matches 14 bases. Germline CDR1 and CDR2: LGHNA and YNFKEQ. Trimming at V came to 3 bases and at J to 4 bases, leaving 9 bases not matched to a gene. The CDR3 has 18 residues. CDR3 nucleotide sequence: TGTGCCAGCAGCCATCAATTGACTAGCGGGGGGGCGGCAGATACGCAGTATTTT. Amino acid sequence: CASSHQLTSGGAADTQYF.

There are a few counts of this clone. The rearrangement joins TRBV9 to TRBJ1-5; D gene uncertain. Germline V gene data show CDR1 as SGDLS and CDR2 as YYNGEE. The CDR3 length is 14 residues. The ends were cut back, 0 bases at V and 7 bases at J, with 11 bases in the middle. This chain's CDR3 is CASSVGEGRQPQHF. CDR3 sequence (DNA): TGTGCCAGCAGCGTAGGGGAGGGTCGACAGCCCCAGCATTTT.

The rearrangement uses TRBV15 and TRBJ1-6, with TRBD1 as a possible D gene (6 bases). Germline CDR1 is LNHNV and CDR2 is YYDKDF (reference sequence). Trimming removed 0 bases at V and 3 bases at J, with 12 bases between. This CDR3 region has 17 residues. CDR3 loop: CATSRDRQGNYNSPLHF. The CDR3 region has the DNA TGTGCCACCAGCAGAGATCGGCAGGGGAACTATAATTCACCCCTCCACTTT.

The chain is built from TRBV30 and TRBJ1-5; 7 bases are shared with TRBD1. Germline trimming cut 0 bases from V and 3 bases from J; bases unmatched to any gene: 5. The germline V gene encodes CDR1 GTSNPN and CDR2 SVGIG (reference sequence). The CDR3 extends over 15 amino acids. This CDR3 reads CAWSVPDRINQPQHF. CDR3 sequence (DNA): TGTGCCTGGAGTGTCCCGGACAGGATCAATCAGCCCCAGCATTTT.

This chain links TRBV5-1 with TRBJ1-1; the D is unclear. Germline V gene data show CDR1 as SGHRS and CDR2 as YFSETQ. V shed 0 bases and J shed 1 base, with 10 bases lying between them. CDR3 size: 15 residues. The CDR3 loop reads CASSLVAGGNTEAFF. As DNA, the CDR3 is TGCGCCAGCAGCTTGGTGGCAGGTGGGAACACTGAAGCTTTCTTT.

The V gene is TRBV7-9, the J gene TRBJ2-7; 16 positions match TRBD2. This CDR3 region has 17 residues. Trimming cost V 4 bases and J 4 bases; bases outside gene matches: 7. CDR1 and CDR2 from the germline V gene are SEHNR and FQNEAQ (reference sequence). The CDR3 loop is CASSSGTSGRARYEQYV. The CDR3 nucleotides are TGTGCCAGCAGCTCCGGGACTAGCGGGAGGGCCAGGTACGAGCAGTACGTC.

This chain links TRBV28 with TRBJ1-5, with 7 bases identical to TRBD1. The V segment lost 2 bases and the J segment 4 bases; nucleotides outside the gene matches: 5. Germline V gene data show CDR1 as MDHEN and CDR2 as SYDVKM. The CDR3 sequence is 15 residues long. The CDR3 coding sequence is TGTGCCAGCAGTTTAAGCGACAGGGATAATCAGCCCCAGCATTTT. It yields the protein CASSLSDRDNQPQHF. Full variable domain (outside the CDR3, taken from reference TRBV28 and TRBJ1-5): DVKVTQSSRYLVKRTGEKVFLECVQDMDHENMFWYRQDPGLGLRLIYFSYDVKMKEKGDIPEGYSVSREKKERFSLILESASTNQTSMYLCASSLSDRDNQPQHFGDGTRLSIL.

The chain carries TRBV7-2 and TRBJ2-6, with D maybe TRBD2 (5 bases). The CDR3 spans 16 residues. Germline-derived CDR1 and CDR2 are SGHTA and FQGNSA. V was cut by 2 bases and J by 4 bases, with 12 bases left in between. The CDR3 DNA reads as TGTGCCAGCAGCTTATCCCCACGGGGAGGGGCCAACGTCCTGACTTTC. Encoded protein: CASSLSPRGGANVLTF.